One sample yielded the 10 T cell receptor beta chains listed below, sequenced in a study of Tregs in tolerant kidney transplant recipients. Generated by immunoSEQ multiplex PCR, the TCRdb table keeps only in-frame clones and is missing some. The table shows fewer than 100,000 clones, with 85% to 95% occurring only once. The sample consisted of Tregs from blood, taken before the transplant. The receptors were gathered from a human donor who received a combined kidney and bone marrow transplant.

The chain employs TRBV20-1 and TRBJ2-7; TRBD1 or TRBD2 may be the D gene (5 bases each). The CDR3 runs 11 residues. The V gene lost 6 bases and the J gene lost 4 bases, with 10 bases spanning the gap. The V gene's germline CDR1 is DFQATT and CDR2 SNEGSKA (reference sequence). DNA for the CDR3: TGCAGTGCGACCAGGGAGTACGAGCAGTACTTC. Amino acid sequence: CSATREYEQYF.

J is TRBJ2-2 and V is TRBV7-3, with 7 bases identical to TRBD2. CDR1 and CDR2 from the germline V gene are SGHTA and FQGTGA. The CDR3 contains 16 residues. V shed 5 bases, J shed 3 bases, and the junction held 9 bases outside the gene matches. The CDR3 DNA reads TGTGCCAGCAGCCGCCGGGGAGGGGTCGACACCGGGGAGCTGTTTTTT. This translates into CASSRRGGVDTGELFF.

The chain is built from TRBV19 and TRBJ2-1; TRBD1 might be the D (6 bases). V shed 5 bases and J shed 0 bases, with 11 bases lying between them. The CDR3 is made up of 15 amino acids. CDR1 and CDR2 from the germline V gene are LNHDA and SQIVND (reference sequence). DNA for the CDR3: TGTGCCAGTAGTCGACAGGATGGCTCCTACAATGAGCAGTTCTTC. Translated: CASSRQDGSYNEQFF.

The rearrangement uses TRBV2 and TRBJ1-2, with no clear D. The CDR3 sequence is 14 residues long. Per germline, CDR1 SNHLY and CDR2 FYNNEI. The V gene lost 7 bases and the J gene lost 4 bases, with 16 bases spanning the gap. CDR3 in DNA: TGTGCCAGCAAGGCCTCCGTTGGCGGCTATGGCTACACCTTC. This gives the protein CASKASVGGYGYTF.

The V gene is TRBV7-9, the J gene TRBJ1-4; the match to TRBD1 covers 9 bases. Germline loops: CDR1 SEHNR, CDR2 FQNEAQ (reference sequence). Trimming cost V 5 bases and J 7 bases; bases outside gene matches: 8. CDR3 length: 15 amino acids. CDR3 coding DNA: TGTGCCAGCAGCCGCACCGGGACAGGGAGTGAAAAACTGTTTTTT. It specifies CASSRTGTGSEKLFF. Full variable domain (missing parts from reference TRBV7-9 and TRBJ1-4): DTGVSQNPRHKITKRGQNVTFRCDPISEHNRLYWYRQTLGQGPEFLTYFQNEAQLEKSRLLSDRFSAERPKGSFSTLEIQRTEQGDSAMYLCASSRTGTGSEKLFFGSGTQLSVL.

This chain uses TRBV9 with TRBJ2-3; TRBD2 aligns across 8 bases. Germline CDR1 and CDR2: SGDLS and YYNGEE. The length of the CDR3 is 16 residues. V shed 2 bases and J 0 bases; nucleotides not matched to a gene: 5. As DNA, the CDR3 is TGTGCCAGCAGCGTCCTAGCGGGTAGCAGCACAGATACGCAGTATTTT. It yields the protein CASSVLAGSSTDTQYF.

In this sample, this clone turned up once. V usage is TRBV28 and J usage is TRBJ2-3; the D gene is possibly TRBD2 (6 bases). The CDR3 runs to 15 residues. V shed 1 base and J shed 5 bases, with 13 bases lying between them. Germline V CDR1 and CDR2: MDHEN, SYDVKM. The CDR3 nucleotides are TGTGCCAGCAGTTTATACCCGGGAGCGGGAGATACGCAGTATTTT. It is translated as CASSLYPGAGDTQYF.

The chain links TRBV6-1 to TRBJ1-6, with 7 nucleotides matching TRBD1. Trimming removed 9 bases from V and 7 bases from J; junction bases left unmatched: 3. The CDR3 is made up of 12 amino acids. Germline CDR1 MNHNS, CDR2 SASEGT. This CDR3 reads CARGDRNSPLHF. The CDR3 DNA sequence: TGTGCCAGGGGGGACAGAAATTCACCCCTCCACTTT.

The CDR3 DNA reads as TGCGCCAGCAGCTTCCTGTCAGGGAGCTACAATGAGCAGTTCTTC. It codes for CASSFLSGSYNEQFF. This chain links TRBV5-1 with TRBJ2-1; D may match TRBD1 or TRBD2 (5 bases each). The CDR3 length is 15 residues. V gave up 2 bases and J gave up 3 bases, with 12 bases separating them. Germline lookup yields CDR1 SGHRS and CDR2 YFSETQ.

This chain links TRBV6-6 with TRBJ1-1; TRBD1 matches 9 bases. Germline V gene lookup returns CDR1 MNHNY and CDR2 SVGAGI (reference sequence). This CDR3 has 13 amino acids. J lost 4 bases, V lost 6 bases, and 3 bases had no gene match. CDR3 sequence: CASRGQGSTEAFF. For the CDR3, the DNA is TGTGCCAGCAGGGGACAGGGATCCACTGAAGCTTTCTTT.